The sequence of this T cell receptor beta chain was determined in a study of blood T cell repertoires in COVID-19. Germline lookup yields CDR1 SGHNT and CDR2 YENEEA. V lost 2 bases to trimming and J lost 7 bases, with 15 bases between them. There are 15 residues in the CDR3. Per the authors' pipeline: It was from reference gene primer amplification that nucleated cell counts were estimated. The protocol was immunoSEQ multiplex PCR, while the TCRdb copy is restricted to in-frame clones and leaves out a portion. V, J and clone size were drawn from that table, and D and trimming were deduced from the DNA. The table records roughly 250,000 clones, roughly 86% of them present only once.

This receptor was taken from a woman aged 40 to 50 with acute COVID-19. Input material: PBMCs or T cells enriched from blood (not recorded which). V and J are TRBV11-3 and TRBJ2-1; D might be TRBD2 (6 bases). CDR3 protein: CASSLRSGVGNEQFF. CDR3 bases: TGTGCCAGCAGCTTAAGGTCGGGGGTGGGAAATGAGCAGTTCTTC.